The 30 T cell receptor beta chains below were found in one sample sequenced in a study of blood T cell repertoires in COVID-19. Sequencing was performed with immunoSEQ multiplex PCR; in TCRdb, only in-frame clones are kept and a portion is missing. The sample yields about 21,000 clones, around 88% seen once. The sample taken for sequencing was peripheral blood. The receptors originated from a man in his 70s with active COVID-19.

The CDR3 coding sequence is TGCGCCAGCAGCACAGACGGTGGCGAGCAGTACTTC. It translates to CASSTDGGEQYF. The rearrangement uses TRBV5-1 and TRBJ2-7, with unresolved D. The CDR3 contains 12 residues. V was shortened by 4 bases and J by 6 bases, with 11 bases between the two germline ends. Germline V gene data show CDR1 as SGHRS and CDR2 as YFSETQ.

The chain combines TRBV10-3 with TRBJ2-3; TRBD2 might be the D (6 bases). Germline V gene sequence: CDR1 ENHRY, CDR2 SYGVKD. This CDR3 is 16 amino acids long. The germline V and J ends were trimmed by 0 bases and 3 bases, with 13 bases remaining between them. Here the CDR3 reads CAISESGVGGTDTQYF. DNA of the CDR3: TGTGCCATCAGTGAGTCTGGGGTAGGAGGGACAGATACGCAGTATTTT.

This clone was recorded only once. The chain has TRBV5-4 and TRBJ2-3; D might be TRBD2 (6 bases). V shed 6 bases and J shed 1 base, with 12 bases lying between them. Germline V gene data show CDR1 as SGHNT and CDR2 as YYREEE (reference sequence). CDR3 length equals 14 residues. Here the CDR3 DNA reads TGTGCCAGCACCAAGGGAGGTGGCACAGATACGCAGTATTTT. It codes for CASTKGGGTDTQYF.

The chain carries TRBV2 and TRBJ2-2, with 12 positions matching TRBD2. The V gene's germline CDR1 is SNHLY and CDR2 FYNNEI. Unmatched junction bases numbered 5, after V lost 6 bases and J lost 3 bases. CDR3 length equals 16 residues. The CDR3 loop is CASRQTSGSYTGELFF. CDR3 nucleotide sequence: TGTGCCAGCAGACAGACTAGCGGGAGCTACACCGGGGAGCTGTTTTTT.

This chain links TRBV9 with TRBJ2-1; 9 bases fit TRBD1. This CDR3 is 14 amino acids long. Germline CDR1 and CDR2: SGDLS and YYNGEE. J was trimmed by 7 bases and V by 4 bases; bases with no gene match: 6. DNA for the CDR3: TGTGCCAGCAGCCCCGGGACAGGGCGAAATGAGCAGTTCTTC. This gives the protein CASSPGTGRNEQFF.

V usage is TRBV6-5 and J usage is TRBJ2-7, with 8 bases matching TRBD1. Per the germline V gene, CDR1 is MNHEY and CDR2 is SVGAGI. Trimming removed 7 bases from V and 6 bases from J; junction bases left unmatched: 11. The CDR3 contains 14 residues. CDR3 DNA: TGTGCCAGCACCACGGACAGGGAACGGGGCGAGCAGTACTTC. Residues: CASTTDRERGEQYF.

The CDR3 is CASSPGGLGAFF. The CDR3 nucleotides are TGTGCCAGCAGCCCCGGGGGATTGGGGGCTTTCTTT. V usage is TRBV3-1 (or the pseudogene TRBV3-2) and J usage is TRBJ1-1, with a tentative D call TRBD1 (5 bases). Germline loops: CDR1 LGHDT, CDR2 YNNKEL (reference sequence). This CDR3 spans 12 amino acids. The V gene lost 4 bases and the J gene lost 11 bases, with 14 bases spanning the gap.

The chain employs TRBV7-6 and TRBJ2-1; 8 nucleotides align to TRBD1. V was pared by 5 bases and J by 2 bases, with 14 bases of the junction left unmatched. The CDR3 sequence is 18 residues long. Per germline, CDR1 SGHVS and CDR2 FNYEAQ. The CDR3 DNA reads as TGTGCCAGCAGCACCTCCTTTACCGGACAGGGTACCTACAATGAGCAGTTCTTC. Translating gives CASSTSFTGQGTYNEQFF.

This clone appeared a single time. The chain carries TRBV7-2 and TRBJ2-2; D gene unclear. The CDR3 loop spans 13 amino acids. V was cut by 3 bases and J by 6 bases, with 8 bases left in between. The germline gives CDR1 SGHTA, CDR2 FQGNSA. In DNA form, the CDR3 reads TGTGCCAGCAGCTTCCCTCGGGCCGGGGAGCTGTTTTTT. Its translation is CASSFPRAGELFF.

The chain joins TRBV6-1 to TRBJ2-7; 13 nucleotides agree with TRBD2. Germline V gene sequence: CDR1 MNHNS, CDR2 SASEGT. J was trimmed by 6 bases and V by 6 bases; bases with no gene match: 8. CDR3 size: 15 residues. The CDR3 DNA is TGTGCCAGCAGATCACTAGCGGGAGGGCCCGGCGAGCAGTACTTC. Translated, it gives CASRSLAGGPGEQYF.

CDR3 DNA: TGCGCCAGCAGTAAGGACAGAGTCGGGGCTGAAGCTTTCTTT. Its protein is CASSKDRVGAEAFF. The rearrangement links TRBV10-2 to TRBJ1-1, with D maybe TRBD1 (6 bases). Per germline, CDR1 WSHSY and CDR2 SAAADI. V gave up 5 bases and J gave up 6 bases, with 16 bases separating them. This CDR3 is built from 14 residues.

J is TRBJ2-7 and V is TRBV7-9, with TRBD1 matching over 7 bases. This CDR3 contains 15 residues. Trimming cost V 5 bases and J 2 bases; bases outside gene matches: 9. Germline CDR1 is SEHNR and CDR2 is FQNEAQ (reference sequence). The CDR3 sequence is CASSVRGRGPYEQYF. The CDR3 nucleotides are TGTGCCAGCAGCGTCAGGGGGAGAGGACCCTACGAGCAGTACTTC.

This chain joins TRBV12-2 and TRBJ1-1. TRBV12-2 is annotated as a pseudogene. This CDR3 spans 14 amino acids. The CDR3 protein is CASRPRLTLIEAFF. The CDR3 bases are TGTGCAAGTCGCCCGCGACTGACTTTAATTGAAGCTTTCTTT.

This clone came up a few times. The sample holds other DNA sequences that translate to the same CDR3. The chain has TRBV6-5 and TRBJ1-4; TRBD1 might be the D (6 bases). Trimming removed 11 bases at V and 5 bases at J, with 21 bases between. The CDR3 has 15 amino acids. Germline values: CDR1 MNHEY, CDR2 SVGAGI. This chain's CDR3 is CAGARGGEGNEKLFF. The CDR3 DNA reads TGTGCCGGAGCAAGGGGGGGGGAGGGCAATGAAAAACTGTTTTTT.

The genes are TRBV30 and TRBJ2-3; 8 nucleotides agree with TRBD2. This CDR3 comprises 15 residues. V shed 2 bases and J 5 bases; nucleotides not matched to a gene: 9. Per germline, CDR1 GTSNPN and CDR2 SVGIG (reference sequence). CDR3 amino acids: CAWSSGLGVGDTQYF. In nucleotides, the CDR3 is TGTGCCTGGAGTTCGGGACTAGGAGTAGGAGATACGCAGTATTTT.

The rearrangement links TRBV7-9 to TRBJ2-1; 14 bases match TRBD2. Losses at the gene ends were 5 bases for V and 7 bases for J; bases not matched to a gene: 13. The CDR3 covers 18 residues. Per germline, CDR1 SEHNR and CDR2 FQNEAQ (reference sequence). The CDR3 protein is CASSVGTSGRRIGNEQFF. The CDR3 DNA sequence: TGTGCCAGCAGCGTCGGGACTAGCGGGAGAAGGATCGGGAATGAGCAGTTCTTC.

The chain joins TRBV5-8 to TRBJ1-1; D is unresolved. Trimming shortened V by 6 bases and J by 1 base, and 13 bases separated the two germline ends. The CDR3 covers 14 residues. CDR1 is SGHTS and CDR2 is YDEGEE in the germline V gene. CDR3 protein: CASTPWRSNTEAFF. Written as DNA, the CDR3 is TGTGCCAGCACCCCGTGGAGATCGAACACTGAAGCTTTCTTT.

V gene TRBV2 combines with J gene TRBJ2-2, with no clear D. Germline loops: CDR1 SNHLY, CDR2 FYNNEI. The CDR3 extends over 16 amino acids. V was clipped by 4 bases and J by 1 base, with 13 bases between them. CDR3 region: CASSATNSQNTGELFF. The CDR3 DNA reads TGTGCCAGCAGTGCTACCAATTCCCAGAACACCGGGGAGCTGTTTTTT. The full variable domain, its missing parts supplied by reference TRBV2 and TRBJ2-2, is EPEVTQTPSHQVTQMGQEVILRCVPISNHLYFYWYRQILGQKVEFLVSFYNNEISEKSEIFDDQFSVERPDGSNFTLKIRSTKLEDSAMYFCASSATNSQNTGELFFGEGSRLTVL.

V and J are TRBV9 and TRBJ2-7; 8 bases map to TRBD2. This CDR3 is 14 amino acids long. Germline CDR1 reads SGDLS; CDR2 reads YYNGEE. V shed 3 bases and J 0 bases; nucleotides not matched to a gene: 2. The CDR3 DNA follows: TGTGCCAGCAGCGCAACTAGCGGCTCCTACGAGCAGTACTTC. It is translated as CASSATSGSYEQYF.

The chain joins TRBV7-8 to TRBJ2-7, with TRBD2 matching 7 bases. V was clipped by 5 bases and J by 0 bases; unmatched bases: 4. The CDR3 length is 14 residues. Germline assignment: CDR1 SGHVS and CDR2 FQNEAQ. The CDR3 protein is CASSPRTSSYEQYF. The CDR3 DNA is TGTGCCAGCAGCCCGCGGACTAGCTCCTACGAGCAGTACTTC.

The V gene is TRBV2, the J gene TRBJ2-5; possibly TRBD2 for D (6 bases). Trimming removed 10 bases at V and 5 bases at J, with 14 bases between. The CDR3 extends over 12 amino acids. The germline CDR1 and CDR2 sequences are SNHLY and FYNNEI. As DNA, the CDR3 is TGTGCCACCGGGACTGGGTTTGAGACCCAGTACTTC. Residues: CATGTGFETQYF.

This clone was picked up one time. The chain combines TRBV6-6 with TRBJ1-2; TRBD1 is a possible D gene (5 bases). From germline, CDR1 is MNHNY and CDR2 SVGAGI (reference sequence). Trimming left V 6 bases short and J 2 bases short, with 7 bases between. There are 12 residues in the CDR3. CDR3 DNA sequence: TGTGCCAGCAGCCAGGGAAACTATGGCTACACCTTC. It is translated as CASSQGNYGYTF.

The CDR3 region has the DNA TGTGCCAGCATGGGCGTTACAGGCGATCAGCCCCAGCATTTT. The encoded protein is CASMGVTGDQPQHF. The gene calls are TRBV6-5 and TRBJ1-5; D may be TRBD1 (5 bases). The CDR3 covers 14 residues. CDR1 and CDR2 (germline): MNHEY, SVGAGI. V was clipped by 7 bases and J by 5 bases, with 15 bases between them.

V is TRBV29-1 and J is TRBJ2-7, with D possibly being TRBD2 (6 bases). This CDR3 is 10 amino acids long. V was cut by 6 bases and J by 9 bases, with 12 bases left in between. Germline lookup yields CDR1 SQVTM and CDR2 ANQGSEA. The CDR3 reads CSVYLGGQYF. The CDR3 DNA follows: TGCAGCGTCTACCTCGGGGGGCAGTACTTC.

The chain employs TRBV2 and TRBJ2-7, with a possible D match to TRBD2 (6 bases). This CDR3 has 15 amino acids. CDR1 is SNHLY and CDR2 is FYNNEI in the germline V gene. Trimming took off 6 bases at V and 2 bases at J, with 17 bases between the two ends. CDR3 loop: CASSYRIRRAYEQYF. The CDR3 DNA reads as TGTGCCAGCAGCTACAGGATCCGGAGGGCCTACGAGCAGTACTTC.

V usage is TRBV6-1 and J usage is TRBJ2-4, with 7 bases lining up with TRBD1. The ends lost 3 bases at V and 1 base at J; junction bases unmatched: 9. The CDR3 is 17 amino acids. Germline V CDR1 and CDR2: MNHNS, SASEGT. CDR3 residues: CASSDLTGDRAKNIQYF. CDR3 DNA: TGTGCCAGCAGTGACCTAACAGGGGATCGTGCCAAAAACATTCAGTACTTC.

The genes are TRBV3-1 (or the pseudogene TRBV3-2) and TRBJ2-5; possible D gene TRBD2, 6 bases. Trimming removed 3 bases at V and 5 bases at J, with 10 bases between. The CDR3 sequence is 13 residues long. The germline CDR1 and CDR2 sequences are LGHDT and YNNKEL (reference sequence). This CDR3 is CASSQGGAETQYF. As DNA, the CDR3 is TGTGCCAGCAGCCAGGGCGGGGCGGAGACCCAGTACTTC.

The chain recombines TRBV27 with TRBJ1-2; TRBD1 agrees at 7 bases. The CDR3 contains 17 residues. After removal of 4 bases from V and 2 bases from J, the junction contained 13 bases not matched to a gene. Per germline, CDR1 MNHEY and CDR2 SMNVEV (reference sequence). CDR3 protein: CASSSQGLFIPNYGYTF. Written as DNA, the CDR3 is TGTGCCAGCAGTTCACAGGGGTTATTTATTCCCAACTATGGCTACACCTTC.

This chain uses TRBV7-6 with TRBJ1-1, with D uncertain. Per the germline V gene, CDR1 is SGHVS and CDR2 is FNYEAQ. This CDR3 spans 13 amino acids. V lost 5 bases and J 6 bases, leaving 13 bases between the germline ends. The CDR3 nucleotides read TGTGCCAGCAGCCCCCCGATGGGCGCTGAAGCTTTCTTT. Translating it yields CASSPPMGAEAFF.

The V and J genes are TRBV18 and TRBJ1-4; D may be TRBD1 (6 bases). The V gene lost 5 bases and the J gene lost 8 bases, with 18 bases spanning the gap. This CDR3 contains 15 residues. Germline CDR1 and CDR2: KGHSH and LQKENI. CDR3: CASSVGRGNGEKLFF. CDR3 nucleotide sequence: TGTGCCAGCTCAGTTGGCAGGGGAAACGGAGAAAAACTGTTTTTT.